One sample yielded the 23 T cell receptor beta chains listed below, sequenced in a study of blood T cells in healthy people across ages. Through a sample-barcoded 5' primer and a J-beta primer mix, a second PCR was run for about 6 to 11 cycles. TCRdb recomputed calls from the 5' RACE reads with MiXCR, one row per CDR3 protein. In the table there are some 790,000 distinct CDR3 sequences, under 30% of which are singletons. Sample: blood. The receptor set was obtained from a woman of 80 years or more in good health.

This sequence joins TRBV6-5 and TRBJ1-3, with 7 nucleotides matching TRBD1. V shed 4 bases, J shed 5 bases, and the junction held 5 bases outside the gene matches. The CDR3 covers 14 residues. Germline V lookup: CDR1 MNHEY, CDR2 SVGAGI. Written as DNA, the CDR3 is TGTGCCAGCAGTTCAGAGGGGGCGCGAAACACCATATATTTT. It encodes CASSSEGARNTIYF.

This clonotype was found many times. Here the CDR3 DNA reads TGCAGTGCTCCTAGCGGGGGGGCGGGGGAGACCCAGTACTTC. Protein: CSAPSGGAGETQYF. The rearrangement uses TRBV20-1 and TRBJ2-5; 12 positions match TRBD2. This CDR3 is built from 14 residues. After removal of 5 bases from V and 5 bases from J, the junction contained 6 bases not matched to a gene. CDR1 and CDR2 (germline): DFQATT, SNEGSKA (reference sequence).

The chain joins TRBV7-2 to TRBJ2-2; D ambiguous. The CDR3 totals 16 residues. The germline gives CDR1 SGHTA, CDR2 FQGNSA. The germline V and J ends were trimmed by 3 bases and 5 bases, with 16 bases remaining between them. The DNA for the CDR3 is TGTGCCAGCAGCTTGAGAGAGAGTAGGAGAACCGGGGAGCTGTTTTTT. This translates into CASSLRESRRTGELFF.

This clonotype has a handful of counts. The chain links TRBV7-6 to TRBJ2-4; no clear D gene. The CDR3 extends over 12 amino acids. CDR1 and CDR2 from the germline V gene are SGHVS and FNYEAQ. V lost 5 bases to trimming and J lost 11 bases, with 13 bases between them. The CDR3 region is CASSEVGGVQYF. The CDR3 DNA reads TGTGCCAGCAGCGAAGTCGGTGGGGTTCAGTACTTC.

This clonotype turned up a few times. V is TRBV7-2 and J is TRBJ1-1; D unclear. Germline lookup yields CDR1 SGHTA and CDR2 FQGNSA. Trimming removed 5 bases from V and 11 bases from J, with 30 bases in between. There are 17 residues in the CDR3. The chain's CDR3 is CASSPELRSTGNTQAFF. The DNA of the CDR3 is TGTGCCAGCAGCCCAGAACTACGATCGACGGGCAATACGCAGGCTTTCTTT. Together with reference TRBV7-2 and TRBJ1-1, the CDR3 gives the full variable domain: GAGVSQSPSNKVTEKGKDVELRCDPISGHTALYWYRQSLGQGLEFLIYFQGNSAPDKSGLPSDRFSAERTGGSVSTLTIQRTQQEDSAVYLCASSPELRSTGNTQAFFGQGTRLTVV.

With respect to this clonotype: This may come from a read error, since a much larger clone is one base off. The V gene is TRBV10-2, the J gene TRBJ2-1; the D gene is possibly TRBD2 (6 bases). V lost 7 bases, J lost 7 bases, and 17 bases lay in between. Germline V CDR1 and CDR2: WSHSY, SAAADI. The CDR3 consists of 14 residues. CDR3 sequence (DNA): TGCGCCAGCAACAATCCGGGGGTCCGAAATGAGCAGTTCTTC. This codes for CASNNPGVRNEQFF.

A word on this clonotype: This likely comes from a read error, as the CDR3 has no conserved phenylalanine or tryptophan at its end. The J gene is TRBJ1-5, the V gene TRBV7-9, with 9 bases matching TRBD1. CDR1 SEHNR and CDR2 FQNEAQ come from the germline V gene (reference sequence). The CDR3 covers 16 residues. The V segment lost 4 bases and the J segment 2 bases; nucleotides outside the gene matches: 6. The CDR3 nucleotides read TGTGCCAGCAGCTACGGGGGACAGGGTGGCAATCAGCCCCAGCATGTT. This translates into CASSYGGQGGNQPQHV.

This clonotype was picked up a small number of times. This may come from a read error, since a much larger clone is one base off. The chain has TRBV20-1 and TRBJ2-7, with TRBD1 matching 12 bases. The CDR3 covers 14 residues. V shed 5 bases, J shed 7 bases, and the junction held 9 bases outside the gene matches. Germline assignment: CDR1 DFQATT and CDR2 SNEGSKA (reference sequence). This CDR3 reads CSAPRDRGRDEQYF. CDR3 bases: TGCAGTGCTCCTCGGGACAGGGGGCGCGATGAGCAGTACTTC.

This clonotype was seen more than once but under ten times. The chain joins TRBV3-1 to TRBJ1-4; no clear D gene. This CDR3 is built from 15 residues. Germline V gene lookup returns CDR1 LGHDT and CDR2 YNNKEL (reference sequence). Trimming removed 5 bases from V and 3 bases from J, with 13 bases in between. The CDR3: CASSSRALSNEKLFF. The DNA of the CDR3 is TGTGCCAGCAGCTCTAGAGCATTATCTAATGAAAAACTGTTTTTT.

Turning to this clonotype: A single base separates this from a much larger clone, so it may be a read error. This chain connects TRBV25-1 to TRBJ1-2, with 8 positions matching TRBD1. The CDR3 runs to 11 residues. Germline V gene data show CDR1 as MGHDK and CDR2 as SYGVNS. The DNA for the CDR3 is TGTGCCAGCATGACAGGGGATGGCTGCACCTTC. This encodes CASMTGDGCTF.

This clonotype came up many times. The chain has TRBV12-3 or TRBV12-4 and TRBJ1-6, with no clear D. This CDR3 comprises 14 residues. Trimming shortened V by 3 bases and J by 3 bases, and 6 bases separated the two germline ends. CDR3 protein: CASSFEGYNSPLHF. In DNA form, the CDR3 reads TGTGCCAGCAGTTTTGAGGGCTATAATTCACCCCTCCACTTT.

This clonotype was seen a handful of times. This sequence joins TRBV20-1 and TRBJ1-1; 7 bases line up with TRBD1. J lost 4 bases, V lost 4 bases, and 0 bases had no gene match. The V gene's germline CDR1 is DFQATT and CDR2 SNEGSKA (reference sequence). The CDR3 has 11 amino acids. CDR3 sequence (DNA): TGCAGTGCTACAGGGGGCACTGAAGCTTTCTTT. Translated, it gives CSATGGTEAFF.

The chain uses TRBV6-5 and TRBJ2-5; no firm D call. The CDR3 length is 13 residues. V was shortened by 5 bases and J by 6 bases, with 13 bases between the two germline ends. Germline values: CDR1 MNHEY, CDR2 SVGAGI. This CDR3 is CASSHRPQQTQYF. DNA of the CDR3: TGTGCCAGCAGTCATCGCCCTCAACAGACCCAGTACTTC.

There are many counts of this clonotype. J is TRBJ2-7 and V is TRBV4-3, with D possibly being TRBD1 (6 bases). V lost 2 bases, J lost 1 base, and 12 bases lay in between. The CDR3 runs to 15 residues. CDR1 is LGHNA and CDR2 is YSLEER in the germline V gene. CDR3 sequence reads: CASSQPPGQSYEQYF. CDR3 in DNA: TGCGCCAGCAGCCAACCTCCGGGACAATCCTACGAGCAGTACTTC.

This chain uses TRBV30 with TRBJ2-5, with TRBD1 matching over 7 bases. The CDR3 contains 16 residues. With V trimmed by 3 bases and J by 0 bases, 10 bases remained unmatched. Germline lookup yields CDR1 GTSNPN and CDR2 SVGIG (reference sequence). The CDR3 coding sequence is TGTGCCTGGAGCTATAGGGACAGATTGTACCAAGAGACCCAGTACTTC. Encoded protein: CAWSYRDRLYQETQYF.

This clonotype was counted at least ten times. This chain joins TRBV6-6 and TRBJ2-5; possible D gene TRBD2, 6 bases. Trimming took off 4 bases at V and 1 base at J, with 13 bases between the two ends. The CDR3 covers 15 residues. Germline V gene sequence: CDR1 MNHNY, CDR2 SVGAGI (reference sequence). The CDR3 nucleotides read TGTGCCAGCAGTTTAAATCGTAGCGGCCAAGAGACCCAGTACTTC. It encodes CASSLNRSGQETQYF.

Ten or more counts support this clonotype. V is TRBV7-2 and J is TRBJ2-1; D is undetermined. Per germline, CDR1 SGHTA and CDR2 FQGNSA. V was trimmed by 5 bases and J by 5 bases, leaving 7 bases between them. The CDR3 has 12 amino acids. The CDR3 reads CASSLTDNEQFF. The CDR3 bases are TGTGCCAGCAGCCTCACCGACAATGAGCAGTTCTTC.

The CDR3 protein is CASSRRTGGAQGDIQYF. In nucleotides, the CDR3 is TGTGCCAGCAGCCGCCGTACTGGGGGGGCCCAGGGGGACATTCAGTACTTC. The chain joins TRBV14 to TRBJ2-7, with D perhaps assigned TRBD1 or TRBD2 (7 bases each). Judging by the DNA end, TRBJ2-4 fits better; the J call may be wrong. Per germline, CDR1 SGHDN and CDR2 FVKESK. This CDR3 region has 17 residues.

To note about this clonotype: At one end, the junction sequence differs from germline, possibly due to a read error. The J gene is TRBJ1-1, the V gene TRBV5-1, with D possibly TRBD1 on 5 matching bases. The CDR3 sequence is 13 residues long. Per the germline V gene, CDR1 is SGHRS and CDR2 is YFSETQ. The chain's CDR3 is CASSSGPLTEVFF. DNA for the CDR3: TGCGCCAGCAGCTCGGGACCTCTCACTGAAGTTTTCTTT.

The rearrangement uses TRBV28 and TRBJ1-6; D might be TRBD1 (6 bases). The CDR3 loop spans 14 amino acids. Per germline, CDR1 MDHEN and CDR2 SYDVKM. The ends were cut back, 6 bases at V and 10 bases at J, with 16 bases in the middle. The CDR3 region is CASSTLGGKSPLHF. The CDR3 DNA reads TGTGCCAGCAGCACACTGGGGGGCAAATCACCCCTCCACTTT.

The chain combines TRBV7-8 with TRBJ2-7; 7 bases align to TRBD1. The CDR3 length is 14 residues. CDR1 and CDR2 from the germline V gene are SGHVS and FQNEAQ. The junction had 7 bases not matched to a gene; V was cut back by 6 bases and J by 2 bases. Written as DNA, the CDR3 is TGTGCCAGCAGAGCCGGGACAGCTCCCTACGAGCAGTACTTC. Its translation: CASRAGTAPYEQYF.

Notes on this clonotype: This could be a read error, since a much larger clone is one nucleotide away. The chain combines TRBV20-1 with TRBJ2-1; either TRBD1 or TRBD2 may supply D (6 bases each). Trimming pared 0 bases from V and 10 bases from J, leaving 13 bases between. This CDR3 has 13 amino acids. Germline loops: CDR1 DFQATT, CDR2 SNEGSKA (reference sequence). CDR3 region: CSARDLGGSEQFF. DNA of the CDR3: TGCAGTGCTAGAGACTTGGGGGGCAGCGAGCAGTTCTTC.

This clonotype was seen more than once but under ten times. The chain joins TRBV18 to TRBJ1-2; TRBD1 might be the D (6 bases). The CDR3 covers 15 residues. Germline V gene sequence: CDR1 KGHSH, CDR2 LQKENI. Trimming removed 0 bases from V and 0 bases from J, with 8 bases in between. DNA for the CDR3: TGTGCCAGCTCACCACCGGGGGGCGCTAACTATGGCTACACCTTC. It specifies CASSPPGGANYGYTF.